This T cell receptor (beta chain) originates from a study of cytomegalovirus exposure and HLA in healthy donors. This CDR3 region has 12 residues. Trimming took off 3 bases at V and 5 bases at J, with 5 bases between the two ends. Germline V gene sequence: CDR1 MNHEY, CDR2 SMNVEV (reference sequence). Primers: 60 Vbeta forward and 13 Jbeta reverse. Only in-frame clones appear in the TCRdb table, and some are missing; sequencing was by immunoSEQ multiplex PCR. This sample yields under 200,000 clones, of which roughly 80% are seen a single time; 8% to 10% belongs to the top ten. Points from the study as a whole: In an earlier analysis, in approximately 570 donors, most V segments appeared productive either ~90% or ~30% of the time. A further, later analysis showed that HLA-associated TCR beta chains (compared with equally common others) were more clonally expanded. There were some public TCRs occurring in many donors, but most TCR sequences were rare. Presence/absence comparisons presumed near-even sequencing depth among donors.

This clone was observed a few times. What it recognizes is unknown. Additional DNA sequences in this sample encode the identical CDR3. This receptor was taken from a male donor in good health and CMV-seropositive. V gene TRBV27 combines with J gene TRBJ2-1; D call uncertain. Material: PBMCs. CDR3 sequence reads: CASSLENNEQFF. The CDR3 DNA reads TGTGCCAGCAGTTTGGAGAACAATGAGCAGTTCTTC.